These 7 T cell receptor beta chains originate from one sample sequenced in a study of Ad26.COV2.S vaccination and SARS-CoV-2 variants. The protocol was immunoSEQ multiplex PCR, while the TCRdb copy is restricted to in-frame clones and leaves out a portion. The sample has some 640,000 clones; roughly 90% are singletons. Treatment reported: around 19 received Ad26.COV2.S at low or high dose, single or two shots; about 5 received placebo; per-sample allocation not given. After the first vaccine or placebo injection, samples were drawn on day 63. Sample: peripheral blood, taken in a trial of Ad26.COV2.S vaccine versus placebo. The source is a person aged 18-65 years who received the Ad26.COV2.S COVID-19 vaccine or a placebo.

The chain uses TRBV30 and TRBJ1-3; 8 nucleotides agree with TRBD1. V shed 0 bases, J shed 3 bases, and the junction held 4 bases outside the gene matches. In germline, CDR1 is GTSNPN, CDR2 SVGIG (reference sequence). The CDR3 has 15 amino acids. CDR3 sequence: CAWSVGQGNGNTIYF. For the CDR3, the DNA is TGTGCCTGGAGTGTCGGACAGGGTAATGGAAACACCATATATTTT. Full variable domain (missing parts from reference TRBV30 and TRBJ1-3): SQTIHQWPATLVQPVGSPLSLECTVEGTSNPNLYWYRQAAGRGLQLLFYSVGIGQISSEVPQNLSASRPQDRQFILSSKKLLLSDSGFYLCAWSVGQGNGNTIYFGEGSWLTVV.

The chain joins TRBV19 to TRBJ1-1; D is unresolved. In germline, CDR1 is LNHDA, CDR2 SQIVND (reference sequence). V lost 0 bases to trimming and J lost 7 bases, with 15 bases between them. This CDR3 is 15 amino acids long. Here the CDR3 DNA reads TGTGCCAGTAGTATAGATCTACGGGTCCGGGGTGAAGCTTTCTTT. Amino acid sequence: CASSIDLRVRGEAFF.

The chain recombines TRBV11-2 with TRBJ2-6; D ambiguous. CDR3 length: 16 residues. Germline V gene sequence: CDR1 SGHAT, CDR2 FQNNGV. The V gene lost 1 base and the J gene lost 0 bases, with 7 bases spanning the gap. In DNA, the CDR3 is TGTGCCAGCAGCTTAGTGGGTCCCTCTGGGGCCAACGTCCTGACTTTC. Amino acids: CASSLVGPSGANVLTF.

This chain uses TRBV5-6 with TRBJ2-7; no definite D call. The CDR3 consists of 14 residues. Germline V CDR1 and CDR2: SGHDT, YYEEEE. V was trimmed by 2 bases and J by 4 bases, leaving 13 bases between them. As DNA, the CDR3 is TGTGCCAGCAGCTTCCGAGATACCACTTACGAGCAGTACTTC. This encodes CASSFRDTTYEQYF.

V is TRBV6-4 and J is TRBJ2-3; 9 bases are shared with TRBD1. The V segment lost 3 bases and the J segment 0 bases; nucleotides outside the gene matches: 1. The CDR3 extends over 15 amino acids. From germline, CDR1 is MRHNA and CDR2 SNTAGT. CDR3 loop: CASSEGQGSTDTQYF. CDR3 DNA sequence: TGTGCCAGCAGTGAGGGACAGGGAAGCACAGATACGCAGTATTTT.

The CDR3 sequence is CASSGGTYNEQFF. For the CDR3, the DNA is TGTGCCAGTAGCGGGGGAACCTACAATGAGCAGTTCTTC. The rearrangement links TRBV19 to TRBJ2-1, with D tentatively TRBD2 (6 bases). Germline CDR1 LNHDA, CDR2 SQIVND (reference sequence). The V gene lost 6 bases and the J gene lost 2 bases, with 8 bases spanning the gap. This CDR3 region has 13 residues.

This clone came up a few times. The chain couples TRBV7-2 to TRBJ2-3, with 9 bases matching TRBD1. V shed 3 bases, J shed 4 bases, and the junction held 2 bases outside the gene matches. CDR3 length equals 14 residues. Per germline, CDR1 SGHTA and CDR2 FQGNSA. The CDR3 coding sequence is TGTGCCAGCAGCTTGGGACAGGGAGCAGATACGCAGTATTTT. It is translated as CASSLGQGADTQYF.